A selection of T cell receptor beta chains follows, all from one sample in a study of blood T cells in healthy people across ages. TCRdb re-called the 5' RACE reads with MiXCR, one entry per CDR3 protein. This sample has around 1.5 million distinct CDR3 sequences, with roughly 60% found just once. Source material: blood. The receptors shown here come from a man between 18 and 29 years old in good health. The CDR3 runs from the conserved cysteine through the conserved F or W. The D gene is left open where the match is weak. A clone size is listed for some rows: how often the clone was seen (once, few, many), or a class if it is expanded.

D gene,J gene,clone size,V gene,CDR3 DNA,CDR3 protein
NA,TRBJ1-2,NA,TRBV6-1,TGTGCCAGCATTCTCGACAGGACTAACTATGGCTACACCTTC,CASILDRTNYGYTF
TRBD1,TRBJ2-3,NA,TRBV11-2,TGTGCCAGCAGCTCAGGCCCGGACAGGCAAGATACGCAGTATTTT,CASSSGPDRQDTQYF
TRBD1,TRBJ1-2,NA,TRBV20-1,TGCAGCCCCGGGGGACAGGGCCCTAACTATGGCTACACCTTC,CSPGGQGPNYGYTF
TRBD2,TRBJ2-7,few,TRBV6-1,TGTGCCTGCCTACCGGCCGGGGGGTCCTACGAGCAGTACTTC,CACLPAGGSYEQYF
NA,TRBJ2-5,NA,TRBV6-7,TGTGCCAGCAGTTACGGGGGCCGGGAACAAGAGACCCAGTACTTC,CASSYGGREQETQYF
NA,TRBJ2-7,NA,TRBV27,TGTGCCAGCAGTTTATATATCGGCAGTAACTACGAGCAGTACTTC,CASSLYIGSNYEQYF
TRBD1,TRBJ2-6,NA,TRBV7-9,TGTGCCAGCAGCCGGGACAGGCAAACCTGGGGGGCCAACGTCCTGACTTTC,CASSRDRQTWGANVLTF
NA,TRBJ1-6,NA,TRBV12-3/TRBV12-4,TGTGTCAGCAGTTTAAGACAGGCTGAATCACCCCTCCACTTT,CVSSLRQAESPLHF
NA,TRBJ2-3,few,TRBV20-1,TGCAGTGCTAGAGCACAGAGCACAGATACGCAGTATTTT,CSARAQSTDTQYF
NA,TRBJ2-7,once,TRBV7-2,TGTGCCAGCAGCTTAGCTCGGGACGGAACCTACGAGCAGTACTTC,CASSLARDGTYEQYF
TRBD2,TRBJ2-7,few,TRBV2,TGTGCCAGCAGTGATTATCGGTCTAGCGGGGGACGAGACGAGCAGTACTTC,CASSDYRSSGGRDEQYF
TRBD1,TRBJ1-2,NA,TRBV27,TGTGCCAGCAGTTTGATCACAGGGGGTGCCAACTATGGCTACACCTTC,CASSLITGGANYGYTF
NA,TRBJ1-5,NA,TRBV4-3,TGCGCCAGCAGCCAGGTGGCGGGTCAGCCCCAGCATTTT,CASSQVAGQPQHF
TRBD1,TRBJ2-7,many,TRBV27,TGTGCCAGCAGTTCCACCGGGACAGCTTACGAGCAGTACTTC,CASSSTGTAYEQYF
NA,TRBJ2-7,NA,TRBV4-1,TGCGCCAGCAGCCATATAGGACAGAAACCCCCTAACGAGCAGTACTTC,CASSHIGQKPPNEQYF
TRBD2,TRBJ2-3,NA,TRBV4-2,TGTGCCAGCAGCCTCCCAGGGCCGAGGATAGCGGGGGGTAGCACAGATACGCAGTATTTT,CASSLPGPRIAGGSTDTQYF
NA,TRBJ2-3,NA,TRBV4-3,TGCGCCAGCAGCCAAACGGTTAGGGCAGATACGCAGTATTTT,CASSQTVRADTQYF
NA,TRBJ2-1,once,TRBV7-9,TGTGCCAGCAGCTTATACCCCGACAGCAACAATGAGCAGTTCTTC,CASSLYPDSNNEQFF
NA,TRBJ2-7,NA,TRBV29-1,TGCAGCGCCCTGAACGGCGGGCAGTACTTC,CSALNGGQYF
TRBD1,TRBJ1-2,few,TRBV12-3/TRBV12-4,TGTGCCAGCAGCCAGGACAGGGGGCTTGATGGCTACACCTTC,CASSQDRGLDGYTF
NA,TRBJ1-2,NA,TRBV25-1,TGTGCCAGCAGTGAATGGAAGATTTCGGGCTACACCTTC,CASSEWKISGYTF
NA,TRBJ2-1,NA,TRBV11-2,TGTGCCAGCAGCCTGGGAGGCCGGACAATCACCGCTGAGCAGTTCTTC,CASSLGGRTITAEQFF
TRBD1,TRBJ2-3,once,TRBV10-3,TGTGCCAACTCTGACAGGGCTGGAGATACGCAGTATTTT,CANSDRAGDTQYF
NA,TRBJ2-1,once,TRBV20-1,TGCAGTGCTAGAGGTCCCGGGGCTCATAATGAGCAGTTCTTC,CSARGPGAHNEQFF
TRBD1,TRBJ1-1,few,TRBV10-3,TGTGCCATCAGTGAGTGGGGGACAGGGGTCACTGAAGCTTTCTTT,CAISEWGTGVTEAFF
NA,TRBJ2-6,NA,TRBV18,TGTGCCAGCTCACCGTCGGTAGCTGGGGCCAACGTCCTGACTTTC,CASSPSVAGANVLTF
NA,TRBJ2-1,few,TRBV27,TGTGCCAGCAGTTTATGGGGTAGGCAGTTCTTC,CASSLWGRQFF
TRBD1,TRBJ1-1,NA,TRBV6-5,TGTGCCAGCAGTTACGGGCAGGGGGCTCCGAACACTGAAGCTTTCTTT,CASSYGQGAPNTEAFF
TRBD1,TRBJ1-2,few,TRBV6-2/TRBV6-3,TGTGCCAGCAGACAAGACAGGGCTGACTATGGCTACACCTTC,CASRQDRADYGYTF
NA,TRBJ1-2,NA,TRBV20-1,TGCAGTGCTAGAGATGCCAGGGGCGGAGATGGCTACACCTTC,CSARDARGGDGYTF
TRBD2,TRBJ2-5,once,TRBV7-6,TGTGCCAGCAGCATCTCACCTAGCGGGAGATATTCCAAGCAGTACTTC,CASSISPSGRYSKQYF
TRBD2,TRBJ2-2,NA,TRBV6-2/TRBV6-3,TGTGCCAGCAGCTACCGGGACTACCTCACCGGGGAGCTGTTTTTT,CASSYRDYLTGELFF
NA,TRBJ1-1,few,TRBV2,TGTGCCAGCAGGCCCCAGGCGGGGGCGCTTACTGAAGCTTTCTTT,CASRPQAGALTEAFF
NA,TRBJ2-6,few,TRBV4-3,TGCGCCAGCAGCCAAGATGAGGCAGTATCCTACTCTGGGGCCAACGTCCTGACTTTC,CASSQDEAVSYSGANVLTF
TRBD2,TRBJ2-7,NA,TRBV7-9,TGTGCCAGCAGCTTTGTCCCGGCGGGGGTCCACGAGCAGTACTTC,CASSFVPAGVHEQYF
NA,TRBJ2-7,NA,TRBV27,TGTGCCAGCAGTTTAAGCAGGGTGGCCTACGAGCAGTACTTC,CASSLSRVAYEQYF
NA,TRBJ1-2,few,TRBV5-1,TGCGCCAGCACCGATGATAACTATGGCTACACCTTC,CASTDDNYGYTF
TRBD1,TRBJ1-2,NA,TRBV5-1,TGCGCCAGCCTCTTGACAGGGGGCGACGGCTACACCTTC,CASLLTGGDGYTF
NA,TRBJ2-7,NA,TRBV4-2,TGTGCCAGCAGCCAAGAGTGGCAGAGCGACGAGCAGTACTTC,CASSQEWQSDEQYF
NA,TRBJ2-1,NA,TRBV7-8,TGTGCCAGCAGCCCCCCGATCCAAAGAGGGAATGAGCAGTTCTTC,CASSPPIQRGNEQFF
TRBD1,TRBJ2-3,NA,TRBV29-1,TGCAGCGCTGATCCCTGGGACAGTTCCACAGATACGCAGTATTTT,CSADPWDSSTDTQYF
NA,TRBJ2-1,NA,TRBV24-1,TGTGCCACCAGTGATCGAGTCGGGGGCAGCAATGAGCAGTTCTTC,CATSDRVGGSNEQFF
NA,TRBJ2-5,NA,TRBV7-2,TGTGCCAGCAGCCCAGGAACCGAGCGGGAGACCCAGTACTTC,CASSPGTERETQYF
TRBD2,TRBJ2-3,NA,TRBV7-8,TGTGCCAGCAGCTTTAGCGGGGGCCTCGGTTATGATACGCAGTATTTT,CASSFSGGLGYDTQYF
NA,TRBJ2-3,NA,TRBV11-2,TGTGCCAGCAACTCACCAACAGATACGCAGTATTTT,CASNSPTDTQYF
TRBD1,TRBJ1-5,NA,TRBV4-1,TGCGCCAGCAGCCACATAACAGGGGGCAGCAATCAGCCCCAGCATTTT,CASSHITGGSNQPQHF
TRBD1,TRBJ2-1,few,TRBV11-2,TGTGCCAGCAGCTTAATTAGGCTAGCGCACAGGGGGGAGTTCTTC,CASSLIRLAHRGEFF
TRBD1,TRBJ1-1,NA,TRBV10-3,TGTGCCATCAGTGAGTTAGGAGGGACAGGGGCCACAATGAACACTGAAGCTTTCTTT,CAISELGGTGATMNTEAFF
NA,TRBJ1-3,NA,TRBV21-1,TGTGCCAGCACAGGGGGGGGGCATTACTCTGGAAACACCATATATTTT,CASTGGGHYSGNTIYF
NA,TRBJ2-5,NA,TRBV18,TGTGCCAGCTCACCACGGGCAGGACAAGAGACCCAGTACTTC,CASSPRAGQETQYF
TRBD2,TRBJ2-1,NA,TRBV4-3,TGCGCCAGCAGCCATTTTAGGGGACGGGGGGAAAACAATGAGCAGTTCTTC,CASSHFRGRGENNEQFF
TRBD1,TRBJ2-5,NA,TRBV2,TGTGCCAGCAGGCAGGGGGCTGGAGAGACCCAGTACTTC,CASRQGAGETQYF
TRBD2,TRBJ2-1,once,TRBV6-5,TGTGCCAGCAGTTACCGTTTAGTGGGAGGGGATGAGCAGTTCTTC,CASSYRLVGGDEQFF
NA,TRBJ1-4,NA,TRBV6-6,TGTGCCAGCAGAAGCCAGGGTCTAGGGGAAAAACTGTTTTTT,CASRSQGLGEKLFF
TRBD2,TRBJ2-7,NA,TRBV7-2,TGTGCCAGCAGCTTCCTATCTAGCGGGGCCGCCTCCTACGAGCAGTACTTC,CASSFLSSGAASYEQYF
NA,TRBJ2-6,NA,TRBV6-1,TGTGCCAGCAGTTCTATAGGAGGGGCCAACGTCCTGACTTTC,CASSSIGGANVLTF